Included here is one TCR beta chain sequence, with context. The data are from a study of CD8+ T cells in alopecia areata. The CDR3 extends over 17 amino acids. The ends lost 4 bases at V and 0 bases at J; junction bases unmatched: 6. Germline-derived CDR1 and CDR2 are SGHRS and YFSETQ. Extraction of RNA preceded its reverse transcription into cDNA, which served as the sequencing template. The table came from immunoSEQ multiplex PCR; TCRdb's copy has only in-frame clones and leaves some out. Of 120,000 to 150,000 clones listed, 47% are singletons. The investigators collected lesional scalp punch biopsies and peripheral blood from alopecia areata patients.

The source is a human donor with alopecia areata. The genes are TRBV5-1 and TRBJ2-7; 14 nucleotides agree with TRBD2. Specimen: CD4+ T cells sorted from blood. CDR3 region: CASSAGLAGGFSYEQYF. Here the CDR3 DNA reads TGCGCCAGCAGCGCAGGACTAGCGGGGGGATTCTCCTACGAGCAGTACTTC.